A single T cell receptor (beta chain) is shown here with its context. Its specificity is not known. This specimen belongs to a study of brain T cells in children with intractable seizures. Study results and limitations: Absence of clones before surgery may stem from lower sequencing depth.

Method: immunoSEQ multiplex PCR; TCRdb's copy keeps in-frame clones and lacks some. The table includes around 340,000 clones, roughly 92% detected once. Germline V gene data show CDR1 as WSHSY and CDR2 as SAAADI. Losses at the gene ends were 3 bases for V and 4 bases for J; bases not matched to a gene: 6. CDR3 length: 15 residues. The sample's time point: blood from clinic visit 5 months post-surgery; TSC patient then seizure free. This clonotype originated in a boy under two years old with tuberous sclerosis and intractable seizures. Sequences were derived from peripheral blood, sampled roughly 5 months after surgery. The V call is TRBV10-2, the J call TRBJ1-5, with 7 positions matching TRBD1. The CDR3 nucleotides are TGCGCCAGCAGTGAAGGGGGACAGACGAATCAGCCCCAGCATTTT. Its protein is CASSEGGQTNQPQHF.